The source of this TCR beta chain is a study of cytomegalovirus exposure and HLA in healthy donors. The PCR made use of 60 Vbeta and 13 Jbeta primers. The method was immunoSEQ multiplex PCR; TCRdb's version includes in-frame clones alone and lacks a portion of them. The table lists 150,000 to 190,000 clones, around 75% of them singletons. The clonotype comes from a man aged 18 to 29 in good health and CMV-seronegative. The sequenced material came from PBMCs.

The CDR3 here is CASSLSGQGNTEAFF. CDR3 DNA sequence: TGTGCCAGCAGCCTATCCGGACAGGGGAACACTGAAGCTTTCTTT. J is TRBJ1-1 and V is TRBV11-3; 8 nucleotides align to TRBD1. Germline CDR1 SGHNT, CDR2 YENEEA. This CDR3 is built from 15 residues. With 5 bases clipped from V and 1 base from J, the junction kept 6 bases outside the gene matches.